The 13 T cell receptor beta chains listed next were all sequenced from one sample in a study of blood T cell repertoires in COVID-19. The data were produced by immunoSEQ multiplex PCR, yet TCRdb's version contains in-frame clones alone and is incomplete. Here the sample spans under 100,000 clones, around 88% being singletons. Material: peripheral blood. These receptors were taken from a woman aged 60-70 years with acute or convalescent COVID-19.

The chain uses TRBV7-8 and TRBJ2-7; tentative D call: TRBD2 (6 bases). With 5 bases removed from V and 2 bases from J, the gap between germline ends came to 13 bases. The CDR3 is made up of 14 amino acids. Germline-derived CDR1 and CDR2 are SGHVS and FQNEAQ. The DNA of the CDR3 is TGTGCCAGCAGCCCCCGGGAGACCGCCTACGAGCAGTACTTC. It is translated as CASSPRETAYEQYF.

The chain employs TRBV6-5 and TRBJ2-3; tentatively, D is TRBD2 (6 bases). Germline V gene sequence: CDR1 MNHEY, CDR2 SVGAGI. With 5 bases removed from V and 2 bases from J, the gap between germline ends came to 14 bases. This CDR3 is built from 15 residues. The CDR3 coding sequence is TGTGCCAGCAGTAGGGGCGGGGCGATCACAGATACGCAGTATTTT. Encoded protein: CASSRGGAITDTQYF.

The rearrangement links TRBV5-1 to TRBJ1-4; 7 positions match TRBD1. Trimming removed 3 bases from V and 0 bases from J; junction bases left unmatched: 8. The V gene's germline CDR1 is SGHRS and CDR2 YFSETQ. The CDR3 loop spans 17 amino acids. CDR3 in DNA: TGCGCCAGCAGCTACAGGGGCGGACCGTCAACTAATGAAAAACTGTTTTTT. Translated: CASSYRGGPSTNEKLFF. Complete variable domain (other parts from reference TRBV5-1 and TRBJ1-4): KAGVTQTPRYLIKTRGQQVTLSCSPISGHRSVSWYQQTPGQGLQFLFEYFSETQRNKGNFPGRFSGRQFSNSRSEMNVSTLELGDSALYLCASSYRGGPSTNEKLFFGSGTQLSVL.

This clone was seen repeatedly, ten times or more. The chain carries TRBV2 and TRBJ1-5; 8 bases line up with TRBD1. V trimming: 5 bases; J trimming: 7 bases; junction bases outside the gene matches: 4. This CDR3 spans 13 amino acids. Germline CDR1 and CDR2: SNHLY and FYNNEI. The chain's CDR3 is CASSPDRGQPQHF. The DNA for the CDR3 is TGTGCCAGCAGTCCCGACAGGGGACAGCCCCAGCATTTT.

The rearrangement uses TRBV5-1 and TRBJ2-6, with TRBD1 matching 9 bases. CDR1 is SGHRS and CDR2 is YFSETQ in the germline V gene. There are 16 residues in the CDR3. The junction had 3 bases not matched to a gene; V was cut back by 5 bases and J by 0 bases. In DNA, the CDR3 is TGCGCCAGCAGTGTGACAGGGGGCTCTGGGGCCAACGTCCTGACTTTC. It specifies CASSVTGGSGANVLTF.

J is TRBJ1-2 and V is TRBV5-1; the D gene is possibly TRBD1 (5 bases). This CDR3 has 13 residues. Trimming removed 6 bases at V and 7 bases at J, with 16 bases between. Germline CDR1 SGHRS, CDR2 YFSETQ. The DNA for the CDR3 is TGCGCCAGCACCCCGGGGGGAACTCCTGGCTACACCTTC. Encoded protein: CASTPGGTPGYTF.

A remark on this clone: One end of the junction fails to match germline, which may point to a read error. The chain carries TRBV7-7 and TRBJ2-3; a weak D match, TRBD1 (6 bases). Germline-derived CDR1 and CDR2 are SSHAT and FNYEAQ (reference sequence). The CDR3 totals 16 residues. CDR3 sequence (DNA): TGTGCTAGCAGCTTAGGCCCGATGGACAGCGCAGATACGCAGTATTTT. As protein: CASSLGPMDSADTQYF.

The chain combines TRBV2 with TRBJ1-1, with TRBD1 identical over 7 bases. Germline lookup yields CDR1 SNHLY and CDR2 FYNNEI. The trim removed 7 bases at V and 5 bases at J, leaving 10 bases unmatched. The CDR3 is made up of 14 amino acids. CDR3: CASIFDRVRTEAFF. CDR3 DNA: TGTGCCAGCATCTTCGACAGGGTGCGTACTGAAGCTTTCTTT.

V and J are TRBV7-6 and TRBJ2-1, with 8 bases lining up with TRBD2. The CDR3 consists of 12 residues. Germline CDR1 SGHVS, CDR2 FNYEAQ. Trimming at V came to 2 bases and at J to 12 bases, leaving 3 bases not matched to a gene. The CDR3 sequence is CASSLLGGVQFF. CDR3 nucleotides: TGTGCCAGCAGCTTACTCGGGGGGGTGCAGTTCTTC.

The rearrangement joins TRBV28 to TRBJ1-4, with D perhaps matching TRBD1 (5 bases). The CDR3 is 15 amino acids. The germline V gene has CDR1 MDHEN and CDR2 SYDVKM. V was shortened by 5 bases and J by 2 bases, with 12 bases between the two germline ends. The CDR3 protein is CASSGAGSTNEKLFF. CDR3 nucleotides: TGTGCCAGCAGTGGGGCCGGGAGTACTAATGAAAAACTGTTTTTT.

The rearrangement uses TRBV11-1 and TRBJ1-4; the match to TRBD1 covers 8 bases. Germline trimming cut 5 bases from V and 10 bases from J; bases unmatched to any gene: 9. This CDR3 spans 14 amino acids. CDR1 is SGHAT, CDR2 FQDESV, per germline (reference sequence). DNA of the CDR3: TGTGCCAGCAGCAAGGGACAGGCATCCGGAAAACTGTTTTTT. This gives the protein CASSKGQASGKLFF.

This sequence joins TRBV10-2 and TRBJ2-7; TRBD2 matches at 10 bases. Looked up from germline, CDR1 is WSHSY and CDR2 is SAAADI. The CDR3 sequence is 14 residues long. The trim removed 6 bases at V and 3 bases at J, leaving 5 bases unmatched. Here the CDR3 reads CASREGLADYEQYF. The CDR3 DNA is TGCGCCAGCAGAGAAGGACTAGCGGACTACGAGCAGTACTTC.

The gene calls are TRBV5-6 and TRBJ1-5; 9 bases match TRBD1. The CDR3 has 16 residues. Looked up from germline, CDR1 is SGHDT and CDR2 is YYEEEE. With V trimmed by 3 bases and J by 5 bases, 9 bases remained unmatched. The CDR3 nucleotides are TGTGCCAGCAGCTCCGCCGGGACAGGGAAAGATCAGCCCCAGCATTTT. Its protein product is CASSSAGTGKDQPQHF.